The clone carrying this T cell receptor (beta chain) was seen many times. The data were taken from a study of human T cells and chemical hapten exposure. Total RNA extraction was carried out from unfractionated whole blood. Per germline, CDR1 MNHNS and CDR2 SASEGT. V dropped 3 bases and J dropped 4; count of bases not matched to a gene: 8. The CDR3 has 18 residues. TCRdb re-called the 5' RACE reads through MiXCR, storing one row per CDR3 protein. The sample lists 150,000 or so distinct CDR3 sequences, around 4.1% occurring once. V and J are TRBV6-1 and TRBJ2-2; 13 bases map to TRBD2. This receptor was obtained from a female donor in good health. The CDR3, as DNA: TGTGCCAGCAGTGACAGACTAGCGGGGGGTGTTGGCACCGGGGAGCTGTTTTTT. It encodes CASSDRLAGGVGTGELFF.